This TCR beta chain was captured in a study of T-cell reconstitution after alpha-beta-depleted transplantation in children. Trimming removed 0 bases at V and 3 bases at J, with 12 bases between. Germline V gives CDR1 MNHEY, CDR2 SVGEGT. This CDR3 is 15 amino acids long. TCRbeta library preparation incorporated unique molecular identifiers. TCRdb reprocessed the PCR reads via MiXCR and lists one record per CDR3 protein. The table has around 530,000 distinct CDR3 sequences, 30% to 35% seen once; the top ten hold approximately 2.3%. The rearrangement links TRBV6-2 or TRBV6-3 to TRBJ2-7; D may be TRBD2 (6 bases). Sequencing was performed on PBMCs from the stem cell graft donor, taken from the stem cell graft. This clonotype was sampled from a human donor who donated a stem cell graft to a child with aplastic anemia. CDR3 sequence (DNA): TGTGCCAGCAGTTACTCGGGGGGAGCGGGCTACGAGCAGTACTTC. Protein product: CASSYSGGAGYEQYF.